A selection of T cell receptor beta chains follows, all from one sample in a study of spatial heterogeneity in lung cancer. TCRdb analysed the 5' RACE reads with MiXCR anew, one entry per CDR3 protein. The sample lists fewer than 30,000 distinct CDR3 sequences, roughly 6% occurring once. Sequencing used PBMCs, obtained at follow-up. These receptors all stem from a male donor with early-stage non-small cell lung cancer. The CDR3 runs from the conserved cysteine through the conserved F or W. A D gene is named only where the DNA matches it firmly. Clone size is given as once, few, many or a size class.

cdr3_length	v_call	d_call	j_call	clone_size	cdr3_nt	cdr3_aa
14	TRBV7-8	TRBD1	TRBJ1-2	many	TGTGCCAGCAGCCCCCAACAGGGGAACTATGGCTACACCTTC	CASSPQQGNYGYTF
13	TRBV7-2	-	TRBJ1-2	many	TGTGCCAGCAGCCGCCTAGTTGGGGCTGGCTACACCTTC	CASSRLVGAGYTF
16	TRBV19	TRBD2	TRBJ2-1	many	TGTGCCAGTAGTATAGGACTAGCGGCGGCTTTGGGTGAGCAGTTCTTC	CASSIGLAAALGEQFF
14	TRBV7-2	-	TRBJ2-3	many	TGTGCCAGCAGCGCTAGTCTAGTCACAGATACGCAGTATTTT	CASSASLVTDTQYF
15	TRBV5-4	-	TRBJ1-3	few	TGTGCCAGCAGCTTACGGGGTTCGCAAGGAAACACCATATATTTT	CASSLRGSQGNTIYF
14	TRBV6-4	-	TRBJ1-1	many	TGTGCCAGCAGTGACTTAGGAATGAACACTGAAGCTTTCTTT	CASSDLGMNTEAFF
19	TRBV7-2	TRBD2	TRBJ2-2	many	TGTGCCAGCACCCTTTCGACGCATTCTTTAGCGGGCCGCACCGGGGAGCTGTTTTTT	CASTLSTHSLAGRTGELFF
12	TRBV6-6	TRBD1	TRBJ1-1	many	TGTGCCAGCAGCAAACAGGGGTATGAAGCTTTCTTT	CASSKQGYEAFF
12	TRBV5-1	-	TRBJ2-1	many	TGCGCCAGCAGCCGGGATACCAATGAGCAGTTCTTC	CASSRDTNEQFF
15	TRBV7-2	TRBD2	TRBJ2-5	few	TGTGCCAGCAGCCCTGGACTAGCTCCCCCAGAGACCCAGTACTTC	CASSPGLAPPETQYF
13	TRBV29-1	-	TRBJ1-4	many	TGCAGCGTTGTCGGGGCCACTAATGAAAAACTGTTTTTT	CSVVGATNEKLFF